The 9 T cell receptor beta chains below come from one sample, sequenced in a study of tumor and adjacent non-tumor tissue in lung cancer (dated by TCRdb to 2017 to 2018). Receptor libraries were prepared by multiplex PCR. Instrument used: Illumina HiSeq 2500. Following protocols modified from ARM-PCR, the researchers constructed TCRbeta libraries through three rounds of nested PCR with primers (Table S4). TCRdb took the public reads, trimmed them with fastp at Q25, ran MiXCR for clone calling and kept in-frame beta chains. CDR3 protein sequences are deduplicated, and each keeps its most common genes and DNA. The sample table shows about 75,000 distinct CDR3 sequences, and under 85% are seen once. 10% to 15% of the sample is held by the ten biggest clonotypes. Bulk unsorted tissue served as the source for RNA extraction, and RNA quality was assessed using a NanoDrop ND-1000 and an Agilent 2100. The specimen sequenced was lung tumor tissue. Receptors were obtained from a woman aged 45-65 years with non-small cell lung cancer.

V and J are TRBV11-3 and TRBJ1-1; the D is unclear. V lost 3 bases to trimming and J lost 1 base, with 6 bases between them. This CDR3 comprises 13 residues. The germline V gene has CDR1 SGHNT and CDR2 YENEEA. In DNA, the CDR3 is TGTGCCAGCAGCTTTCAGTGGAACACTGAAGCTTTCTTT. Its protein product is CASSFQWNTEAFF.

The CDR3 loop is CASSLRVGDRYTF. The DNA for the CDR3 is TGTGCCAGCAGCCTCAGGGTCGGGGACCGCTACACCTTC. The rearrangement links TRBV11-2 to TRBJ1-2; D is perhaps TRBD1 (5 bases). Trimming took 5 bases from V and 9 from J, leaving 16 bases between them. CDR1 and CDR2 (germline): SGHAT, FQNNGV. The CDR3 is 13 residues long.

The chain uses TRBV11-2 and TRBJ2-1; the D gene is possibly TRBD2 (6 bases). The CDR3 extends over 16 amino acids. In germline, CDR1 is SGHAT, CDR2 FQNNGV. V was shortened by 2 bases and J by 2 bases, with 13 bases between the two germline ends. CDR3 sequence (DNA): TGTGCCAGCAGCTTAAGTCGGGAGAGCCCCTACAATGAGCAGTTCTTC. Its translation is CASSLSRESPYNEQFF. The entire variable domain, with the rest obtained from reference TRBV11-2 and TRBJ2-1, is as follows: EAGVAQSPRYKIIEKRQSVAFWCNPISGHATLYWYQQILGQGPKLLIQFQNNGVVDDSQLPKDRFSAERLKGVDSTLKIQPAKLEDSAVYLCASSLSRESPYNEQFFGPGTRLTVL.

In regard to this clonotype: Being one base from a much bigger clone, this may be a read error. The chain is built from TRBV20-1 and TRBJ2-2; TRBD2 matches at 7 bases. The CDR3 length is 12 residues. CDR1 DFQATT and CDR2 SNEGSKA come from the germline V gene (reference sequence). CDR3 DNA sequence: TGCAACGGGCTAGCGGTGGACGGGGAGCTGTTTTTT. The encoded protein is CNGLAVDGELFF.

Comment on this clonotype: Being one base from a much bigger clone, this may be a read error. The CDR3 carries no conserved terminal phenylalanine or tryptophan, so it likely arises from a read error. This chain joins TRBV5-1 and TRBJ2-5; 14 positions match TRBD2. The junction had 4 bases not matched to a gene; V was cut back by 2 bases and J by 4 bases. Per the germline V gene, CDR1 is SGHRS and CDR2 is YFSETQ. This CDR3 comprises 16 residues. CDR3 coding DNA: TGCGCCAGCAGCTTCGGACTAGCGGGAGGAGCAGAGACCCAGTACTCC. This gives the protein CASSFGLAGGAETQYS.

As to this clonotype: The junction does not match germline at one end; this may be a read error. The chain couples TRBV11-2 to TRBJ2-3; D is undetermined. Germline CDR1 reads SGHAT; CDR2 reads FQNNGV. The CDR3 consists of 14 residues. The CDR3 spells CASNLVRTTDTQYF. The CDR3 coding sequence is TGTGCAAGCAACTTAGTCAGGACCACAGATACGCAGTATTTT.

Remarks on this clonotype: Germline and junction disagree at one end, which may indicate a read error. This chain joins TRBV11-3 and TRBJ2-2; D might be TRBD2 (6 bases). Germline lookup yields CDR1 SGHNT and CDR2 YENEEA. There are 14 residues in the CDR3. The CDR3 is CGSSLARGTGELFF. The CDR3, as DNA: TGTGGCAGCAGCCTAGCGAGGGGCACTGGGGAGCTGTTTTTT.

There are a few counts of this clonotype. In this CDR3 the conserved last residue, phenylalanine or tryptophan, is missing, so a read error is likely. The rearrangement links TRBV12-3 or TRBV12-4 to TRBJ2-7; D may match TRBD1 or TRBD2 (5 bases each). The CDR3 spans 15 residues. CDR3 DNA sequence: TGTGCCAGCTGTTTGAGGGGCGAGAGCCCCTACGAGCAGTACTTA. It translates to CASCLRGESPYEQYL.

Concerning this clonotype: One end of the junction varies from germline; a read error may be responsible. In nucleotides, the CDR3 is TGTACCAGCAGCTTGCGGGGGGGGGGCACTGAACCTTTCTTT. This gives the protein CTSSLRGGGTEPFF. This chain joins TRBV6-5 and TRBJ1-1, with D maybe TRBD1 (6 bases). The V gene's germline CDR1 is MNHEY and CDR2 SVGAGI. CDR3 size: 14 residues.